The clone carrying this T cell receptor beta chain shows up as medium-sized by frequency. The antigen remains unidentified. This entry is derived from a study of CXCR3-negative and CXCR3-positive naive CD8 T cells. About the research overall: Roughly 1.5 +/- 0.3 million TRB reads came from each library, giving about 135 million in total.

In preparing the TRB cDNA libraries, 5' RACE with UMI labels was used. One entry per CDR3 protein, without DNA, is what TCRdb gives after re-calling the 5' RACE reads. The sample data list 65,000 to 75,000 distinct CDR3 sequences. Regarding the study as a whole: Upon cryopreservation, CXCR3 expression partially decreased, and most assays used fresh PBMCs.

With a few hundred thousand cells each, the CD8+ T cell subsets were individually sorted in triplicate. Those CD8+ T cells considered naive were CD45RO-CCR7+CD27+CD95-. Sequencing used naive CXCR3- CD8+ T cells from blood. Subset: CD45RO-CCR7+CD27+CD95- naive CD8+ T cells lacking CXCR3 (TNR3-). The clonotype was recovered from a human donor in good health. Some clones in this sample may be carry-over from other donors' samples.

CDR3 in amino acids: CASSRPSLRTLLRANYGYTF. The chain recombines TRBV7-7 with TRBJ1-2; the D call of TRBD1 rests on TCRdb alone, since no DNA is present to check it. Germline V gene lookup returns CDR1 SSHAT and CDR2 FNYEAQ (reference sequence). CDR3 length equals 20 residues. Full variable domain (rest looked up from reference TRBV7-7 and TRBJ1-2): GAGVSQSPRYKVTKRGQDVTLRCDPISSHATLYWYQQALGQGPEFLTYFNYEAQPDKSGLPSDRFSAERPEGSISTLTIQRTEQRDSAMYRCASSRPSLRTLLRANYGYTFGSGTRLTVV.